Below, one T cell receptor beta chain is given with its context. The antigen remains undetermined. A second PCR of 7 to 11 cycles used a sample-barcoded 5' primer and a J-beta primer mix. TCRdb analysed the 5' RACE reads with MiXCR anew, one entry per CDR3 protein. This sample has about 580,000 distinct CDR3 sequences; 47% occur once, and the top ten carry around 25%. CDR1 and CDR2 from the germline V gene are DFQATT and SNEGSKA (reference sequence). V shed 7 bases and J shed 4 bases, with 23 bases lying between them. The CDR3 has 16 amino acids. The data were taken from a study of blood T cells in healthy people across ages. Broader study findings: Observed TCR beta diversity per million T cells went down as age went up. This fall followed a roughly linear course with age. Versus aged donors, long-lived donors had higher diversity and more naive CD4+ cells. Naive T cell percentage showed a strong correlation with the diversity of TCR beta.

Staff drew ten milliliters of peripheral blood from each donor. The rearrangement uses TRBV20-1 and TRBJ2-1; tentatively, D is TRBD1 (6 bases). The TCR sequence derives from a man aged 80 or over in good health. Input material: blood. CDR3: CSVRVGTGTKYNEQFF. The CDR3 nucleotides read TGCAGTGTTAGGGTCGGGACCGGGACAAAATACAATGAGCAGTTCTTC.